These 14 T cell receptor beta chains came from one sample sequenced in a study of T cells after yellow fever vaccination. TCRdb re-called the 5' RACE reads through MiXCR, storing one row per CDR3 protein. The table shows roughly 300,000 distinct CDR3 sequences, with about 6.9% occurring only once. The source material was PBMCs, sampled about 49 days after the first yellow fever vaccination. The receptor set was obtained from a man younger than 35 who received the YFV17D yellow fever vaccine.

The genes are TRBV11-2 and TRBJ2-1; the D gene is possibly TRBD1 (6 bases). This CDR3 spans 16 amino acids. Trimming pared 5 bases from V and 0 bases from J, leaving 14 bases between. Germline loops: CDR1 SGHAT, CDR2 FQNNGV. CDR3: CASSRGTGSSYNEQFF. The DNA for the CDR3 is TGTGCCAGCAGCCGGGGAACAGGGAGCTCCTACAATGAGCAGTTCTTC.

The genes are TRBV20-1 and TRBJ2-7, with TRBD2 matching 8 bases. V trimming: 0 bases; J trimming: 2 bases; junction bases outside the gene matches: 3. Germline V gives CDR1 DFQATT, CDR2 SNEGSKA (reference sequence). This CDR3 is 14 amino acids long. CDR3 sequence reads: CSARDPGGTYEQYF. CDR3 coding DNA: TGCAGTGCTAGAGACCCGGGGGGGACCTACGAGCAGTACTTC.

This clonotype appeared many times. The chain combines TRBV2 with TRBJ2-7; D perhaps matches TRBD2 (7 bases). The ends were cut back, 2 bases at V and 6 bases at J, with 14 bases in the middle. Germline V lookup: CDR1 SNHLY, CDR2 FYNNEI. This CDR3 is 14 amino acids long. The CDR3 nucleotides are TGTGCCAGCAGTGAATCGGGGGGCCTTCCCGAGCAGTACGTC. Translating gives CASSESGGLPEQYV.

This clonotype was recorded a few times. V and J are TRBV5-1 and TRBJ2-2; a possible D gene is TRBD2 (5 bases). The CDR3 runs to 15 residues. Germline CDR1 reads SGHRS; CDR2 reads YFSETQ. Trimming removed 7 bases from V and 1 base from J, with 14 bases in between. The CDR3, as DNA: TGCGCCAGCGGTCACCAAGGAGGGAACACCGGGGAGCTGTTTTTT. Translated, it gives CASGHQGGNTGELFF.

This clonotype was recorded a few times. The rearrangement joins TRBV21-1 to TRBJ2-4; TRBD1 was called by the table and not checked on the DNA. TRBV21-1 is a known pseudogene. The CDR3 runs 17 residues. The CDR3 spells CASSLNMGQKGKNIQYF. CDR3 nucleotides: TGTGCCAGCAGTTTAAATATGGGACAGAAAGGCAAAAACATTCAGTACTTC.

The CDR3 is CASIGWTSGVPGDTQYF. CDR3 DNA sequence: TGTGCCAGCATTGGGTGGACTAGCGGGGTCCCGGGGGATACGCAGTATTTT. The chain uses TRBV5-4 and TRBJ2-3; 12 bases fit TRBD2. Germline CDR1 is SGHNT and CDR2 is YYREEE (reference sequence). The junction had 14 bases not matched to a gene; V was cut back by 6 bases and J by 6 bases. The length of the CDR3 is 17 residues.

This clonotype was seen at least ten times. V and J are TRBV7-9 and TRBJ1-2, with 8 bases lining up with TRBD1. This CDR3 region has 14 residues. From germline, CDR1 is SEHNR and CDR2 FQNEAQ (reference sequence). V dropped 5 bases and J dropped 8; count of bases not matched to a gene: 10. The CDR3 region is CASSRGQAGRGYTF. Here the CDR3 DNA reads TGTGCCAGCAGCAGGGGACAGGCAGGGCGGGGCTACACCTTC.

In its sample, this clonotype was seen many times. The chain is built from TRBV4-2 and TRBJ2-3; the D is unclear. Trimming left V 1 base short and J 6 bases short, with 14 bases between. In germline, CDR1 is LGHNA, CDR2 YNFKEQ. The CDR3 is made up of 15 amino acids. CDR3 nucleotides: TGTGCCAGCAGCCAAGGGACGTCTGTCCCGGATACGCAGTATTTT. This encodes CASSQGTSVPDTQYF.

CDR3 bases: TGTGCCAGCAGTTACCAGACAGGGGATGACACTGAAGCTTTCTTT. Translated, it gives CASSYQTGDDTEAFF. The genes are TRBV6-5 and TRBJ1-1; TRBD1 matches 8 bases. This CDR3 has 15 residues. Per the germline V gene, CDR1 is MNHEY and CDR2 is SVGAGI. J was trimmed by 3 bases and V by 2 bases; bases with no gene match: 5.

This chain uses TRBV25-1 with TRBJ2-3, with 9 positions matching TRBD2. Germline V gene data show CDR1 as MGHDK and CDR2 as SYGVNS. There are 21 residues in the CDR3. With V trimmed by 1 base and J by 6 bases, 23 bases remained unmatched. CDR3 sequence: CASSESLTGLSGGGVRDTQYF. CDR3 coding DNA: TGTGCCAGCAGTGAATCCCTGACAGGGCTCTCTGGCGGGGGGGTCAGGGATACGCAGTATTTT.

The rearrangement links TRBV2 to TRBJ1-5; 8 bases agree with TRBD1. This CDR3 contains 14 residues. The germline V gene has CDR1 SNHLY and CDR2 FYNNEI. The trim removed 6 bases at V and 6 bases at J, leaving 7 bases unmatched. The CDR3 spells CASRDQGARQPQHF. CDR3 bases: TGTGCCAGCAGGGACCAGGGGGCACGTCAGCCCCAGCATTTT.

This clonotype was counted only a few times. The DNA for the CDR3 is TGTGCCAGCAGCCCCGCAGGGGGAAGCTCTGGAAACACCATATATTTT. Protein product: CASSPAGGSSGNTIYF. This rearrangement joins TRBV7-9 to TRBJ1-3, with 7 bases lining up with TRBD1. This CDR3 contains 16 residues. Germline V gene lookup returns CDR1 SEHNR and CDR2 FQNEAQ (reference sequence). The V segment lost 5 bases and the J segment 0 bases; nucleotides outside the gene matches: 7.

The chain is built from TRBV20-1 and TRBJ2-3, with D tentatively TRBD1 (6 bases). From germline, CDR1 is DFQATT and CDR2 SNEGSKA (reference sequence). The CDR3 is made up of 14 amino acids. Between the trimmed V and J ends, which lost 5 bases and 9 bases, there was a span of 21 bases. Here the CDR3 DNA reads TGCAGTGCTGGCCCCAGGGGCCAGCACGACACGCAGTATTTT. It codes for CSAGPRGQHDTQYF.

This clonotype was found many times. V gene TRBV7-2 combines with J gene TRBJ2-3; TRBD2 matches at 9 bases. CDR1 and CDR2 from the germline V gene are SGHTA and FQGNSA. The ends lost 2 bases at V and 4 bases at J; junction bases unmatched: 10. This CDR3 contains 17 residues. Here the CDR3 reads CASSLRDSGGRADTQYF. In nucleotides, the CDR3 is TGTGCCAGCAGCTTAAGGGATAGCGGGGGCAGGGCAGATACGCAGTATTTT.